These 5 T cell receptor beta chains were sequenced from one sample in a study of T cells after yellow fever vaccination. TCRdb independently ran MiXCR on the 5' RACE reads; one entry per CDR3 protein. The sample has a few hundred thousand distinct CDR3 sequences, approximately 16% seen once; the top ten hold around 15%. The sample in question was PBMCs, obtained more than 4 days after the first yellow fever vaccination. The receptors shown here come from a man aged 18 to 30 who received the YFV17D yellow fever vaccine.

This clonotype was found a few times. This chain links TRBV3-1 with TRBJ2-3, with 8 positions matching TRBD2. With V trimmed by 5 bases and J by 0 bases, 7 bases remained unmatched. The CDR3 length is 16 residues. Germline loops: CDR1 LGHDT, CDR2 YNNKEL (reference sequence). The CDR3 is CASSLRLASSTDTQYF. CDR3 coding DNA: TGTGCCAGCAGCTTGAGACTAGCGTCTAGCACAGATACGCAGTATTTT.

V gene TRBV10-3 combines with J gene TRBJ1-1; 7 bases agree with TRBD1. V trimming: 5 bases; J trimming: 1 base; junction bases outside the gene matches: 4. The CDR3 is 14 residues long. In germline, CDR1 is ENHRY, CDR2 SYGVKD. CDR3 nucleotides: TGTGCCATCAGTTGGGACAGTAAGAACACTGAAGCTTTCTTT. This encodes CAISWDSKNTEAFF.

The CDR3 nucleotides are TGCGCCAGCAGCCAAGAACGGGGGACAGCCAACTATGGCTACACCTTC. Protein product: CASSQERGTANYGYTF. This chain uses TRBV4-1 with TRBJ1-2, with TRBD1 identical over 7 bases. V shed 0 bases, J shed 2 bases, and the junction held 6 bases outside the gene matches. Germline V gene sequence: CDR1 MGHRA, CDR2 YSYEKL. The CDR3 is 16 residues long.

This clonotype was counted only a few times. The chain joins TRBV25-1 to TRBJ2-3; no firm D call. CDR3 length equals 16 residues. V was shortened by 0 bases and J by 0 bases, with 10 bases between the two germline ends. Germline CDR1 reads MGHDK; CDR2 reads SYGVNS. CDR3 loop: CASSEYLGLSTDTQYF. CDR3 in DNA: TGTGCCAGCAGTGAATATCTGGGGTTGAGCACAGATACGCAGTATTTT.

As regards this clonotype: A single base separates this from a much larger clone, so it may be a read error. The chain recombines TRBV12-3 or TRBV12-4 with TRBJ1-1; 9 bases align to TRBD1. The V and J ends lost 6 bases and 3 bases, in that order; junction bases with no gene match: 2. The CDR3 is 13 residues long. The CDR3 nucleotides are TGTGCCAGCAGGGGACAGGGTCACACTGAAGCTTTCTTT. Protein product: CASRGQGHTEAFF.